This TCR beta chain was retrieved from a study of T cells in Graves' hyperthyroidism and ophthalmopathy. Germline values: CDR1 KGHSH, CDR2 LQKENI. V lost 4 bases and J lost 1; bases outside the gene matches: 5. The CDR3 is 15 residues long. Researchers took RNA transcripts and amplified the TCR beta CDR3 regions from them. Using the HTBI primer set, a first-round RT-PCR was run on the TCR CDR3. One entry per CDR3 protein, called by TCRdb with MiXCR from the multiplex PCR reads. The sample lists around 440,000 distinct CDR3 sequences; about 15% were seen once. Study findings and constraints: Ophthalmopathy and stable hyperthyroidism were separated by a 13 V-J model.

This clonotype has at least ten counts. As yet, its antigen is unknown. Each patient was aged 18 to 65 and had newly diagnosed hyperthyroidism of under 2 months' duration. The authors obtained PBMCs from more than 9.5 ml of fresh peripheral blood. The rearrangement uses TRBV18 and TRBJ2-3; 7 nucleotides agree with TRBD1. The source material was blood. The receptor was derived from a woman aged 18-30 years with Graves' hyperthyroidism. CDR3 region: CASSLQGKGTDTQYF. DNA for the CDR3: TGTGCCAGCTCACTACAGGGGAAGGGCACAGATACGCAGTATTTT.